These 18 T cell receptor beta chains were all obtained from the same sample, sequenced in a study of blood T cells in healthy people across ages. Together with a sample-barcoded 5' primer, a J-beta primer mix was included in a second PCR lasting roughly 6 to 12 cycles. TCRdb re-analysed the 5' RACE reads in MiXCR, keeping a single row per CDR3 protein. The table has around 1,700,000 distinct CDR3 sequences, 28% seen once. Source material: blood. These receptors came from a woman in her 30s in good health.

This clonotype showed up just a few times. The rearrangement joins TRBV20-1 to TRBJ2-1, with 11 bases matching TRBD1. CDR1 and CDR2 (germline): DFQATT, SNEGSKA (reference sequence). The CDR3 length is 14 residues. V lost 6 bases, J lost 8 bases, and 9 bases stayed unmatched. CDR3 nucleotides: TGCAGTGCCCGGGGACAGGGGGGTGTGCATGAGCAGTTCTTC. Protein sequence: CSARGQGGVHEQFF.

This clonotype was detected only once. This rearrangement joins TRBV28 to TRBJ1-1, with D unclear. This CDR3 has 14 residues. The V end was cut by 7 bases, the J end by 4 bases, with 16 bases between. The V gene's germline CDR1 is MDHEN and CDR2 SYDVKM. CDR3: CASTLGRSSTEAFF. Here the CDR3 DNA reads TGTGCCAGCACCCTAGGGCGTAGTAGCACTGAAGCTTTCTTT. The variable domain in full, completed from reference TRBV28 and TRBJ1-1, reads DVKVTQSSRYLVKRTGEKVFLECVQDMDHENMFWYRQDPGLGLRLIYFSYDVKMKEKGDIPEGYSVSREKKERFSLILESASTNQTSMYLCASTLGRSSTEAFFGQGTRLTVV.

This rearrangement joins TRBV12-3 or TRBV12-4 to TRBJ2-2; tentative D call: TRBD1 (5 bases). V dropped 2 bases and J dropped 0 bases, with 19 bases sitting between them. CDR3 length: 19 residues. The CDR3 loop is CASSLIRLGQGANTGELFF. CDR3 bases: TGTGCCAGCAGTTTAATTCGTCTTGGGCAAGGGGCGAACACCGGGGAGCTGTTTTTT.

J is TRBJ2-3 and V is TRBV28; no clear D. Germline loops: CDR1 MDHEN, CDR2 SYDVKM. The CDR3 runs to 11 residues. V shed 9 bases and J shed 2 bases, with 6 bases lying between them. CDR3 loop: CASKDTDTQYF. In DNA form, the CDR3 reads TGTGCCAGTAAGGACACAGATACGCAGTATTTT.

The rearrangement links TRBV20-1 to TRBJ1-4; 7 bases are a match to TRBD1. CDR1 is DFQATT and CDR2 is SNEGSKA in the germline V gene (reference sequence). CDR3 length: 13 residues. Losses at the gene ends were 3 bases for V and 4 bases for J; bases not matched to a gene: 2. The CDR3 sequence: CSARTGYNEKLFF. The CDR3 DNA is TGCAGTGCTAGGACAGGGTATAATGAAAAACTGTTTTTT.

This clonotype was counted only a few times. The chain couples TRBV5-5 to TRBJ2-3; unclear D gene. V was pared by 4 bases and J by 2 bases, with 8 bases between. Germline V lookup: CDR1 SGHKS, CDR2 YYEKEE (reference sequence). This CDR3 region has 13 residues. CDR3 protein: CASSPPDTDTQYF. The CDR3 DNA follows: TGTGCCAGCAGCCCCCCGGACACAGATACGCAGTATTTT. The full variable domain, completed using reference TRBV5-5 and TRBJ2-3, is DAGVTQSPTHLIKTRGQQVTLRCSPISGHKSVSWYQQVLGQGPQFIFQYYEKEERGRGNFPDRFSARQFPNYSSELNVNALLLGDSALYLCASSPPDTDTQYFGPGTRLTVL.

The rearrangement links TRBV29-1 to TRBJ2-7; D unclear. The CDR3 runs 13 residues. V was pared by 2 bases and J by 0 bases, with 8 bases between. Germline assignment: CDR1 SQVTM and CDR2 ANQGSEA. The CDR3 spells CSVESARSYEQYF. DNA for the CDR3: TGCAGCGTTGAATCTGCACGCTCCTACGAGCAGTACTTC.

The chain combines TRBV6-1 with TRBJ2-7; TRBD1 might be the D (5 bases). CDR1 is MNHNS and CDR2 is SASEGT in the germline V gene. V dropped 3 bases and J dropped 4 bases, with 16 bases sitting between them. This CDR3 is built from 15 residues. The CDR3 reads CASSEDLDKGYEQYF. CDR3 sequence (DNA): TGTGCCAGCAGTGAGGATCTTGATAAGGGGTACGAGCAGTACTTC.

This clonotype was detected a few times. The chain is built from TRBV5-1 and TRBJ2-1; 12 bases are shared with TRBD2. This CDR3 spans 16 amino acids. V was clipped by 2 bases and J by 7 bases; unmatched bases: 7. Germline CDR1 reads SGHRS; CDR2 reads YFSETQ. The CDR3 region has the DNA TGCGCCAGCAGCTTTGCTAGCGGGAGGGGAACGAATGAGCAGTTCTTC. Its protein product is CASSFASGRGTNEQFF.

The rearrangement joins TRBV20-1 to TRBJ2-1; D unresolved. The CDR3 runs to 12 residues. Germline loops: CDR1 DFQATT, CDR2 SNEGSKA (reference sequence). DNA for the CDR3: TGCAGGGCCCCTCTATCGTCAGAGACCCAGTTCTTC. This codes for CRAPLSSETQFF.

The chain combines TRBV2 with TRBJ2-7, with a weak D call TRBD1 (5 bases). Trimming removed 8 bases from V and 4 bases from J, with 15 bases in between. This CDR3 has 13 amino acids. The germline gives CDR1 SNHLY, CDR2 FYNNEI. The CDR3 DNA reads TGTGCCAGCCATGGGGCACCTAAGTACGAGCAGTACTTC. Translation: CASHGAPKYEQYF.

In its sample, this clonotype was seen once. The chain has TRBV20-1 and TRBJ2-3; 8 bases fit TRBD2. This CDR3 contains 9 residues. Germline lookup yields CDR1 DFQATT and CDR2 SNEGSKA (reference sequence). V trimming: 6 bases; J trimming: 14 bases; junction bases outside the gene matches: 4. The CDR3 spells CSAGGGGYF. Written as DNA, the CDR3 is TGCAGTGCCGGGGGGGGCGGGTATTTT.

This clonotype has only a few counts. This rearrangement joins TRBV6-6 to TRBJ2-7; 9 bases align to TRBD1. V lost 5 bases, J lost 3 bases, and 5 bases stayed unmatched. Germline V gene lookup returns CDR1 MNHNY and CDR2 SVGAGI (reference sequence). CDR3 size: 14 residues. The CDR3: CASSRDRVNYEQYF. CDR3 bases: TGTGCCAGCAGTCGGGACAGGGTCAACTACGAGCAGTACTTC.

This clonotype occurred a few times. An end of the junction differs from the germline gene, which may be a read error. The chain employs TRBV12-3 or TRBV12-4 and TRBJ2-7, with D maybe TRBD1 (6 bases). The CDR3 is 13 amino acids. CDR3 amino acids: CASTLKQGDEQYF. The CDR3 DNA reads TGTGCCAGCACTTTAAAACAGGGAGACGAGCAGTACTTC.

This clonotype came up a few times. This chain links TRBV7-2 with TRBJ1-5; possibly TRBD1 for D (5 bases). V lost 4 bases to trimming and J lost 4 bases, with 11 bases between them. From germline, CDR1 is SGHTA and CDR2 FQGNSA. The CDR3 consists of 14 residues. The CDR3 sequence is CASSSQGRNQPQHF. The CDR3 region has the DNA TGTGCCAGCAGCTCCCAGGGAAGGAATCAGCCCCAGCATTTT.

This clonotype was detected ten times or more. The chain recombines TRBV4-1 with TRBJ2-1; no clear D. V was pared by 0 bases and J by 7 bases, with 4 bases between. Germline-derived CDR1 and CDR2 are MGHRA and YSYEKL. The CDR3 loop spans 12 amino acids. CDR3 coding DNA: TGCGCCAGCAGCCAAGATAGGAATGAGCAGTTCTTC. The encoded protein is CASSQDRNEQFF.

The DNA for the CDR3 is TGCGCCAGCAGCCAGTCCCCCGGGAGTCGCACAGATACGCAGTATTTT. Residues: CASSQSPGSRTDTQYF. V gene TRBV4-1 combines with J gene TRBJ2-3, with D perhaps matching TRBD2 (6 bases). V lost 3 bases, J lost 1 base, and 14 bases lay in between. This CDR3 has 16 residues. The germline CDR1 and CDR2 sequences are MGHRA and YSYEKL.

The sample holds a few counts of this clonotype. This chain connects TRBV12-3 or TRBV12-4 to TRBJ1-4; 7 nucleotides line up with TRBD1. With 6 bases clipped from V and 8 bases from J, the junction kept 12 bases outside the gene matches. The CDR3 sequence is 15 residues long. Here the CDR3 reads CASRPNRGGGEKLFF. The CDR3 DNA follows: TGTGCCAGCAGGCCCAACAGGGGAGGGGGCGAAAAACTGTTTTTT.